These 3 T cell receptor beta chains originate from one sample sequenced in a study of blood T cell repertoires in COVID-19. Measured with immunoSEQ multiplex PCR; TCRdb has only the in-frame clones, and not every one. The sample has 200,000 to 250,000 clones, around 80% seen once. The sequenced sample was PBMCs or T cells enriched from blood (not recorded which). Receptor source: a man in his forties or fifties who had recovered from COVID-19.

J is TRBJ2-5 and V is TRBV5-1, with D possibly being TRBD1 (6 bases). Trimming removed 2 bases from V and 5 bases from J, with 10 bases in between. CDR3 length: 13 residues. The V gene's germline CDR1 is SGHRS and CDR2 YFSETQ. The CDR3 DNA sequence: TGCGCCAGCAGCTTCGGGACATTTGAGACCCAGTACTTC. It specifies CASSFGTFETQYF.

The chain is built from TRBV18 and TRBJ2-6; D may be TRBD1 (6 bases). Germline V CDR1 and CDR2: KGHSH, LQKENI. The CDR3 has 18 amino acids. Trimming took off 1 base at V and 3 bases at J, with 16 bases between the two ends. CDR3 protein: CASSPLQLRTDGANVLTF. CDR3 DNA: TGTGCCAGCTCACCACTACAACTGAGGACAGATGGGGCCAACGTCCTGACTTTC.

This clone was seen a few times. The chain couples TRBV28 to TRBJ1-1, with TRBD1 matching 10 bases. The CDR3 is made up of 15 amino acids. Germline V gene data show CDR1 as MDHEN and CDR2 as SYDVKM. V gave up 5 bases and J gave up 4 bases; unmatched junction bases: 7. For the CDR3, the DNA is TGTGCCAGCAGTCCATGGACAGGGGGGGGCACTGAAGCTTTCTTT. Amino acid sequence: CASSPWTGGGTEAFF.